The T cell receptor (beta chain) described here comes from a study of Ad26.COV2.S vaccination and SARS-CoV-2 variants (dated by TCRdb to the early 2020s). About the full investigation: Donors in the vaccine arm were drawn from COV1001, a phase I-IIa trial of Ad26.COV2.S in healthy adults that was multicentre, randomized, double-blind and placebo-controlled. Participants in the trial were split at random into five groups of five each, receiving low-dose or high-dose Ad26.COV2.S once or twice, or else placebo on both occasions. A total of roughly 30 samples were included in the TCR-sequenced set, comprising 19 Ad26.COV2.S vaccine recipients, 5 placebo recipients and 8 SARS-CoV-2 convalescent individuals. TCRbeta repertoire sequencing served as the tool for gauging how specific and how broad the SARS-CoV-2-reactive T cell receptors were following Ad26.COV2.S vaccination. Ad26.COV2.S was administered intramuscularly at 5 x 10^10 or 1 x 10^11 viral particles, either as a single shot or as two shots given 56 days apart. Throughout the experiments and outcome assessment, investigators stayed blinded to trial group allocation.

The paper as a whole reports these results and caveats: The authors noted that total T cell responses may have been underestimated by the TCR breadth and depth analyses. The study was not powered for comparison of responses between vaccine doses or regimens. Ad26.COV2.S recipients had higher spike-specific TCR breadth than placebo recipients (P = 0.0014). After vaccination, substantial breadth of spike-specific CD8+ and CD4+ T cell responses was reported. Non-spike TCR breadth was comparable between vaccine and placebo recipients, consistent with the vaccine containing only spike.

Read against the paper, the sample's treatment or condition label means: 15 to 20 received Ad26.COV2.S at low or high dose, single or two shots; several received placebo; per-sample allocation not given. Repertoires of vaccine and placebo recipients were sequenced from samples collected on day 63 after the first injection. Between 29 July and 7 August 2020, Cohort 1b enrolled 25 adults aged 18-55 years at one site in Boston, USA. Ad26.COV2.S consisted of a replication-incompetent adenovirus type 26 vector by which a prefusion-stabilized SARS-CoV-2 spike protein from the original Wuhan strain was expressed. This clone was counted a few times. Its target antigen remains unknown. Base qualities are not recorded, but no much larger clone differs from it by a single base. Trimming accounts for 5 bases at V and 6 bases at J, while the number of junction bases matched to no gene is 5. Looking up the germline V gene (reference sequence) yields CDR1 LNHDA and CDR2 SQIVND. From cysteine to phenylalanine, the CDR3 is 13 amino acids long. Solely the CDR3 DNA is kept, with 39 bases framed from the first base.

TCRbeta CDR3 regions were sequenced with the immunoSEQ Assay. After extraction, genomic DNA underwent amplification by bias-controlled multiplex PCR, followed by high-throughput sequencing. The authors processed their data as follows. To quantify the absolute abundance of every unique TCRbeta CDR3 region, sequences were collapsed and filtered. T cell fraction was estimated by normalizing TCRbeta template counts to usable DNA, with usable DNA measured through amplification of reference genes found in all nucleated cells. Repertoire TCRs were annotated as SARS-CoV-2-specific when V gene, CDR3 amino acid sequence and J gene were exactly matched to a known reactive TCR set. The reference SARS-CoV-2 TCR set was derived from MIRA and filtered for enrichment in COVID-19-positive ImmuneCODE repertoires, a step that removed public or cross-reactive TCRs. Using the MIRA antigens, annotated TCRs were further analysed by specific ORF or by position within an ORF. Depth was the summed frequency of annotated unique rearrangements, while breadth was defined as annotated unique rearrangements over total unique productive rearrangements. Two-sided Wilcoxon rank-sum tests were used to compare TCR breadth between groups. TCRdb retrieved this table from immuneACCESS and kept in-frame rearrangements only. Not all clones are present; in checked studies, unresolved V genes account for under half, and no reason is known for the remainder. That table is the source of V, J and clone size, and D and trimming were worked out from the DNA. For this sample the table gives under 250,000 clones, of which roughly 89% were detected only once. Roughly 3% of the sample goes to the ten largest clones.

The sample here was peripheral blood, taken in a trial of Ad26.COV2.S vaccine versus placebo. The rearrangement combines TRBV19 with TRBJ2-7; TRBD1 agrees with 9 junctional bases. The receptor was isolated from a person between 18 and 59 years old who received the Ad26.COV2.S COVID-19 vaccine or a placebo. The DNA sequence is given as TGTGCCAGTAGTTGGGACAGGGTAAGCGAGCAGTACTTC. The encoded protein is CASSWDRVSEQYF.